A single sample is the source of the 18 T cell receptor beta chains below, sequenced in a study of T cell repertoires in cytomegalovirus infection. Their recognized antigens are unknown. From the reads, TCRdb called clonotypes with MiXCR, one entry per CDR3 protein. This repertoire shows more than 250,000 distinct CDR3 sequences, approximately 25% found once; its top ten account for 10% to 15%. Sequencing used cultured PBMCs, obtained from culture after CMV antigen stimulation. These receptors originate from a human donor in good health (CMV status not recorded). Some clones in this sample may be carry-over from other donors' samples.

V gene TRBV7-2 combines with J gene TRBJ1-2; possibly TRBD1 for D (6 bases). This CDR3 region has 14 residues. Germline-derived CDR1 and CDR2 are SGHTA and FQGNSA. The germline V and J ends were trimmed by 2 bases and 4 bases, with 11 bases remaining between them. The CDR3 region has the DNA TGTGCCAGCAGCTTAAATCCGGGGGCCTATGGCTACACCTTC. Amino acid sequence: CASSLNPGAYGYTF.

This clonotype was detected ten times or more. This sequence joins TRBV7-8 and TRBJ2-7; D may correspond to TRBD1 or TRBD2 (5 bases each). Trimming removed 5 bases at V and 2 bases at J, with 13 bases between. CDR1 is SGHVS and CDR2 is FQNEAQ in the germline V gene. The CDR3 covers 14 residues. The CDR3 sequence is CASSRSPGPYEQYF. The CDR3 nucleotides read TGTGCCAGCAGCCGTAGTCCGGGACCCTACGAGCAGTACTTC.

This clonotype was counted at least ten times. The V call is TRBV7-2, the J call TRBJ2-7; D is ambiguous. Trimming took 5 bases from V and 0 from J, leaving 8 bases between them. The CDR3 has 13 residues. Looked up from germline, CDR1 is SGHTA and CDR2 is FQGNSA. CDR3 protein: CASSLTRSYEQYF. CDR3 bases: TGTGCCAGCAGCCTTACACGCTCCTACGAGCAGTACTTC.

This clonotype was observed a handful of times. V gene TRBV6-1 combines with J gene TRBJ2-1; 9 nucleotides agree with TRBD2. This CDR3 comprises 15 residues. CDR1 is MNHNS, CDR2 SASEGT, per germline. After removal of 2 bases from V and 4 bases from J, the junction contained 3 bases not matched to a gene. CDR3 sequence: CASSENSGRYNEQFF. The CDR3 nucleotides are TGTGCCAGCAGTGAAAATAGCGGGAGATACAATGAGCAGTTCTTC.

This sequence joins TRBV10-3 and TRBJ1-1; no clear D. This CDR3 is 13 amino acids long. Per the germline V gene, CDR1 is ENHRY and CDR2 is SYGVKD. Deletions cut 11 bases from V and 0 bases from J, with 13 bases between. This CDR3 is CASHRQLNTEAFF. The CDR3 nucleotides read TGTGCCTCTCACCGGCAGCTGAACACTGAAGCTTTCTTT.

This clonotype was counted between two and nine times. The chain uses TRBV11-3 and TRBJ2-1; TRBD2 matches at 9 bases. The CDR3 length is 16 residues. Germline loops: CDR1 SGHNT, CDR2 YENEEA. V lost 0 bases and J lost 4; bases outside the gene matches: 4. The CDR3 protein is CASSLEASGIYNEQFF. Here the CDR3 DNA reads TGTGCCAGCAGCTTAGAGGCTAGCGGGATTTACAATGAGCAGTTCTTC. The whole variable domain, remainder taken from reference TRBV11-3 and TRBJ2-1, is EAGVVQSPRYKIIEKKQPVAFWCNPISGHNTLYWYLQNLGQGPELLIRYENEEAVDDSQLPKDRFSAERLKGVDSTLKIQPAELGDSAVYLCASSLEASGIYNEQFFGPGTRLTVL.

V usage is TRBV20-1 and J usage is TRBJ1-6; perhaps TRBD1 as D (5 bases). The CDR3 is made up of 15 amino acids. The V gene's germline CDR1 is DFQATT and CDR2 SNEGSKA (reference sequence). Trimming cost V 0 bases and J 6 bases, with 12 bases left between them. The CDR3 DNA reads as TGCAGTGCTAGAGACCGGGGGTACGGTAATTCACCCCTCCACTTT. Its protein is CSARDRGYGNSPLHF.

This clonotype has just a few counts. This chain uses TRBV7-2 with TRBJ2-7; D may be TRBD1 (6 bases). CDR1 is SGHTA, CDR2 FQGNSA, per germline. The germline V and J ends were trimmed by 5 bases and 1 base, with 9 bases remaining between them. This CDR3 spans 13 amino acids. This chain's CDR3 is CASSTGFSYEQYF. The CDR3 nucleotides are TGTGCCAGCAGCACAGGGTTTTCCTACGAGCAGTACTTC.

This clonotype was recorded at least ten times. The J gene is TRBJ2-7, the V gene TRBV7-2; D gene unclear. V lost 2 bases and J 6 bases, leaving 14 bases between the germline ends. CDR1 is SGHTA and CDR2 is FQGNSA in the germline V gene. The CDR3 covers 14 residues. The CDR3 DNA follows: TGTGCCAGCAGCTTATTATCCCCCCCTTCCGAGCAGTACGTC. Translated: CASSLLSPPSEQYV.

This chain uses TRBV7-2 with TRBJ2-7; 11 bases align to TRBD2. The V gene's germline CDR1 is SGHTA and CDR2 FQGNSA. This CDR3 comprises 13 residues. V lost 6 bases to trimming and J lost 6 bases; unmatched junction nucleotides: 4. The CDR3 coding sequence is TGTGCCAGCAGGGCACTAGCGGGAGCCGAGCAGTACTTC. Translated, it gives CASRALAGAEQYF.

V and J are TRBV6-2 or TRBV6-3 and TRBJ2-2; D unresolved. Trimming pared 1 base from V and 3 bases from J, leaving 3 bases between. This CDR3 has 13 amino acids. From germline, CDR1 is MNHEY and CDR2 SVGEGT. The CDR3 sequence is CASSYYYTGELFF. In DNA form, the CDR3 reads TGTGCCAGCAGTTACTACTACACCGGGGAGCTGTTTTTT.

The chain carries TRBV11-2 and TRBJ2-3; D is possibly TRBD2 (5 bases). This CDR3 is built from 16 residues. Germline V gives CDR1 SGHAT, CDR2 FQNNGV. V was trimmed by 5 bases and J by 5 bases, leaving 20 bases between them. The CDR3 is CASSPRAASAVDTQYF. In nucleotides, the CDR3 is TGTGCCAGCAGCCCCCGAGCTGCTTCAGCGGTAGATACGCAGTATTTT. The full variable domain, with the rest looked up from reference TRBV11-2 and TRBJ2-3, is EAGVAQSPRYKIIEKRQSVAFWCNPISGHATLYWYQQILGQGPKLLIQFQNNGVVDDSQLPKDRFSAERLKGVDSTLKIQPAKLEDSAVYLCASSPRAASAVDTQYFGPGTRLTVL.

This clonotype has only a few counts. In DNA, the CDR3 is TGTGCCAGCAGTTACTCCCAGGGCTACGAGCAGTACGTC. Protein product: CASSYSQGYEQYV. This rearrangement joins TRBV6-6 to TRBJ2-7; D may be TRBD1 (5 bases). V lost 0 bases and J 3 bases, leaving 6 bases between the germline ends. Germline CDR1 is MNHNY and CDR2 is SVGAGI (reference sequence). This CDR3 contains 13 residues.

The CDR3 nucleotides read TGTGCCAGCAGCTTTGGACAGGCCAGCTCTGGGGCCAACGTCCTGACTTTC. Its protein product is CASSFGQASSGANVLTF. This chain uses TRBV11-3 with TRBJ2-6; 7 nucleotides match TRBD1. Per germline, CDR1 SGHNT and CDR2 YENEEA. V was clipped by 3 bases and J by 0 bases; unmatched bases: 5. This CDR3 is 17 amino acids long.

This chain links TRBV28 with TRBJ1-1; no clear D gene. V gave up 2 bases and J gave up 3 bases, with 19 bases separating them. Germline assignment: CDR1 MDHEN and CDR2 SYDVKM. The CDR3 is made up of 17 amino acids. CDR3 sequence (DNA): TGTGCCAGCAGTTTACCCGCAATGGGTTTTGGGGACACTGAAGCTTTCTTT. Translation gives CASSLPAMGFGDTEAFF.

This clonotype was recorded a few times. The chain is built from TRBV28 and TRBJ2-3, with 9 positions matching TRBD1. From germline, CDR1 is MDHEN and CDR2 SYDVKM. V lost 2 bases, J lost 0 bases, and 3 bases stayed unmatched. CDR3 length: 16 amino acids. The CDR3 sequence: CASSLGTGLSTDTQYF. As DNA, the CDR3 is TGTGCCAGCAGTTTAGGGACAGGGCTTAGCACAGATACGCAGTATTTT.

The genes are TRBV5-1 and TRBJ2-7; 9 nucleotides match TRBD1. CDR3 size: 17 residues. CDR1 and CDR2 from the germline V gene are SGHRS and YFSETQ. With V trimmed by 0 bases and J by 4 bases, 11 bases remained unmatched. The CDR3 loop reads CASSLAGQGFLGYEQYF. The CDR3 coding sequence is TGCGCCAGCAGCTTGGCCGGACAGGGGTTTTTAGGTTACGAGCAGTACTTC.

The J gene is TRBJ1-1, the V gene TRBV5-3; no definite D call. TRBV5-3 belongs to the ORF category, with a function that is uncertain. The CDR3 consists of 15 residues. Trimming left V 8 bases short and J 1 base short, with 18 bases between. In DNA form, the CDR3 reads TGTGCCAGCAGCAACCCCGGGATTCAGAACACTGAAGCTTTCTTT. This sequence encodes CASSNPGIQNTEAFF.